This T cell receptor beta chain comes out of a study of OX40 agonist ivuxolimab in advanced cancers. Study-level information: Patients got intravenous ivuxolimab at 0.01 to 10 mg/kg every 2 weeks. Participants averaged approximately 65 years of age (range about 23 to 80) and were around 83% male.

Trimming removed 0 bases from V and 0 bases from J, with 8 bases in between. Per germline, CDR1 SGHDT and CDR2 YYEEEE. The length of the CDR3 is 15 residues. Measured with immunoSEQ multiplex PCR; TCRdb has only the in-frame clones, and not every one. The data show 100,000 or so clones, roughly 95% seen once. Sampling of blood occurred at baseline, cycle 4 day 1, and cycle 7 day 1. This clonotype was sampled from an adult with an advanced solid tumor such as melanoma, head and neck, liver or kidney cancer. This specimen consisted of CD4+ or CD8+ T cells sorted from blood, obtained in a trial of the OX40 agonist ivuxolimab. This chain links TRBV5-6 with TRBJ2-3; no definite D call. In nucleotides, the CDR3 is TGTGCCAGCAGCTTGGGGGGTCCCAGCACAGATACGCAGTATTTT. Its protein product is CASSLGGPSTDTQYF.